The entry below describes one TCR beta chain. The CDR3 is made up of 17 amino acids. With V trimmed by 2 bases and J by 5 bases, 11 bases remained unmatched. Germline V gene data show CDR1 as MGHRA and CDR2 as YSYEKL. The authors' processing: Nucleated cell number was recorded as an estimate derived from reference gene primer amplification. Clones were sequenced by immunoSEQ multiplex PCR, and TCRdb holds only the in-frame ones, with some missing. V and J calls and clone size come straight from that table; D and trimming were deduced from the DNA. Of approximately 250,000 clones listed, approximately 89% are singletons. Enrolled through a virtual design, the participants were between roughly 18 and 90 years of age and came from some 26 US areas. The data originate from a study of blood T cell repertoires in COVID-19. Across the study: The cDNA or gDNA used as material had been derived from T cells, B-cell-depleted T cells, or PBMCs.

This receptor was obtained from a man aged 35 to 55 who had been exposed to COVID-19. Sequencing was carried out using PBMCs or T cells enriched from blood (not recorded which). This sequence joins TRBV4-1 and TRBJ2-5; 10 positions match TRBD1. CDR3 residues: CASSQPFDRGPRETQYF. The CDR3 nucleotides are TGCGCCAGCAGCCAACCCTTCGACAGGGGGCCTCGGGAGACCCAGTACTTC.